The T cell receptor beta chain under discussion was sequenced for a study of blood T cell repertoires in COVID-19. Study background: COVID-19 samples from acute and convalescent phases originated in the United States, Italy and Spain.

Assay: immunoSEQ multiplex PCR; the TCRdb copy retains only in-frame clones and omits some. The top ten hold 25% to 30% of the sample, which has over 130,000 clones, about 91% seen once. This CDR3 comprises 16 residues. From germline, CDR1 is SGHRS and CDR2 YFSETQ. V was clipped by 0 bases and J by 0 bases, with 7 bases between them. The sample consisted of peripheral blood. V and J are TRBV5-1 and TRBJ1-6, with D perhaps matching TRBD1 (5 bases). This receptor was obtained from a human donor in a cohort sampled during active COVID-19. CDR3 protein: CASSLVGDSYNSPLHF. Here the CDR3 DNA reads TGCGCCAGCAGCTTGGTAGGGGACTCCTATAATTCACCCCTCCACTTT.